Listed below are T cell receptor beta chains from one sample, sequenced in a study of T cell repertoires in cytomegalovirus infection. MiXCR was run by TCRdb on the reads, yielding one entry per CDR3 protein. This table has over 250,000 distinct CDR3 sequences, 25% appearing once. The sequenced sample was PBMCs. These receptors all come from a human donor in good health (CMV status not recorded). Some clones in this sample may be carry-over from other donors' samples. The CDR3 runs from the conserved cysteine through the conserved F or W. D genes are given only for firm matches. The size field is filled for only some rows; it gives once, few, many or a size class.

v_call: TRBV7-2; clone_size: many; d_call: .; j_call: TRBJ2-2; cdr3_nt: TGTGCCAGCAGCTTAACTGCCCACAGGGCCGCCGGGGAGCTGTTTTTT; cdr3_aa: CASSLTAHRAAGELFF
v_call: TRBV30; clone_size: few; d_call: .; j_call: TRBJ1-5; cdr3_nt: TGTGCCGGAGGGGAGGGTGGTCAGCCCCAGCATTTT; cdr3_aa: CAGGEGGQPQHF
v_call: TRBV18; clone_size: few; d_call: .; j_call: TRBJ2-3; cdr3_nt: TGTGCCAGCTCACCGCCCGGGGGACAACCAGATACGCAGTATTTT; cdr3_aa: CASSPPGGQPDTQYF
v_call: TRBV20-1; clone_size: .; d_call: TRBD1; j_call: TRBJ2-7; cdr3_nt: TGCAGTGCGAGAGACGTAGGACAGGGCAAGGTCGAGCAGTACTTC; cdr3_aa: CSARDVGQGKVEQYF
v_call: TRBV11-1; clone_size: .; d_call: TRBD1; j_call: TRBJ2-7; cdr3_nt: TGTGCCAGCAGCGCTATTCTAAGGGGGCTCCCATACGAGCAGTACTTC; cdr3_aa: CASSAILRGLPYEQYF
v_call: TRBV10-3; clone_size: many; d_call: TRBD1; j_call: TRBJ1-1; cdr3_nt: TGTGCCATCAGTGGGACAGGCCTTAACACTGAAGCTTTCTTT; cdr3_aa: CAISGTGLNTEAFF
v_call: TRBV12-3/TRBV12-4; clone_size: .; d_call: TRBD1; j_call: TRBJ2-1; cdr3_nt: TGTGCCAGCAGTACGGGACAGGGCGGGCCCTACAATGAGCAGTTCTTC; cdr3_aa: CASSTGQGGPYNEQFF
v_call: TRBV7-8; clone_size: many; d_call: TRBD2; j_call: TRBJ2-3; cdr3_nt: TGTGCCAGCAGCTTTAGACTAGCGGGCCTCCTAACCTCAGATACGCAGTATTTT; cdr3_aa: CASSFRLAGLLTSDTQYF
v_call: TRBV7-2; clone_size: .; d_call: .; j_call: TRBJ1-1; cdr3_nt: TGTGCCAGCAGCTTGTTGACCGGGGTCACTGAAGCTTTCTTT; cdr3_aa: CASSLLTGVTEAFF
v_call: TRBV20-1; clone_size: few; d_call: TRBD1; j_call: TRBJ1-1; cdr3_nt: TGCAGTGCTGTGCGAAGACAGGGACGGAACACTGAAGCTTTCTTT; cdr3_aa: CSAVRRQGRNTEAFF
v_call: TRBV6-2/TRBV6-3; clone_size: few; d_call: .; j_call: TRBJ1-1; cdr3_nt: TGTGCCAGCAGTTTTCTTCGAGAAGCTTTCTTT; cdr3_aa: CASSFLREAFF
v_call: TRBV28; clone_size: few; d_call: .; j_call: TRBJ1-6; cdr3_nt: TGTGCCAGCAGTTTGAAAGGGAATTCACCCCTCCACTTT; cdr3_aa: CASSLKGNSPLHF
v_call: TRBV3-1; clone_size: .; d_call: .; j_call: TRBJ2-7; cdr3_nt: TGTGCCAGCGCGCACCAAAGGGCCTCCTACGAGCAGTACTTC; cdr3_aa: CASAHQRASYEQYF
v_call: TRBV7-2; clone_size: many; d_call: TRBD1; j_call: TRBJ2-7; cdr3_nt: TGTGCCAGCAGCTTAGTAAGGACAGGTTCTGGGGAGCAGTACTTC; cdr3_aa: CASSLVRTGSGEQYF
v_call: TRBV29-1; clone_size: .; d_call: TRBD1; j_call: TRBJ2-1; cdr3_nt: TGCAGCGTAGGAACAGGGGGCAATGAGCAGTTCTTC; cdr3_aa: CSVGTGGNEQFF
v_call: TRBV6-2/TRBV6-3; clone_size: few; d_call: TRBD1; j_call: TRBJ1-1; cdr3_nt: TGTGCCAGCAGTTCCCGGACAGGGGAAGGGTCGGACACTGAAGCTTTCTTT; cdr3_aa: CASSSRTGEGSDTEAFF
v_call: TRBV28; clone_size: many; d_call: .; j_call: TRBJ1-1; cdr3_nt: TGTGCCAGCAGTTTTGCCAGGACTGAAGCTTTCTTT; cdr3_aa: CASSFARTEAFF
v_call: TRBV7-9; clone_size: .; d_call: TRBD1; j_call: TRBJ1-6; cdr3_nt: TGTGCCAGCAGCTTATCACCAGGGGGCGATTCACCCCTCCACTTT; cdr3_aa: CASSLSPGGDSPLHF
v_call: TRBV30; clone_size: many; d_call: .; j_call: TRBJ1-5; cdr3_nt: TGTGCCTGGAGTGGCGGCGACAATCAGCCCCAGCATTTT; cdr3_aa: CAWSGGDNQPQHF
v_call: TRBV7-2; clone_size: .; d_call: .; j_call: TRBJ2-1; cdr3_nt: TGTGCCAGCAGCTCTCCCTCCAATGAGCAGTTCTTC; cdr3_aa: CASSSPSNEQFF
v_call: TRBV7-2; clone_size: many; d_call: TRBD2; j_call: TRBJ2-7; cdr3_nt: TGTGCCAGCAGCTGGACTAGCGACTACGAGCAGTACTTC; cdr3_aa: CASSWTSDYEQYF
v_call: TRBV29-1; clone_size: few; d_call: .; j_call: TRBJ2-1; cdr3_nt: TGCAGCGTCGGCGGGGCAGATGCATACAATGAGCAGTTCTTC; cdr3_aa: CSVGGADAYNEQFF
v_call: TRBV2; clone_size: .; d_call: TRBD1; j_call: TRBJ2-2; cdr3_nt: TGTGCCAGCAGTCTCCCCCGGGACAGGGGGTGGAGCACCGGGGAGCTGTTTTTT; cdr3_aa: CASSLPRDRGWSTGELFF
v_call: TRBV5-4; clone_size: .; d_call: TRBD2; j_call: TRBJ2-7; cdr3_nt: TGTGCCAGCAGCTCCCGACTAGCGGGAGGAGGGGAGCAGTACTTC; cdr3_aa: CASSSRLAGGGEQYF
v_call: TRBV28; clone_size: few; d_call: .; j_call: TRBJ2-7; cdr3_nt: TGTGCCAGCAGTTCGCCGGGGGCCACCTACGAGCAGTACTTC; cdr3_aa: CASSSPGATYEQYF
v_call: TRBV20-1; clone_size: .; d_call: TRBD2; j_call: TRBJ2-1; cdr3_nt: TGCAGTGCCCGCATAGCGGGAGGGCATTTCGAGCAGTTCTTC; cdr3_aa: CSARIAGGHFEQFF
v_call: TRBV7-8; clone_size: .; d_call: TRBD1; j_call: TRBJ2-7; cdr3_nt: TGTGCCAGCAGGAGTACAGGGGGTGCGATCGAGCAGTACTTC; cdr3_aa: CASRSTGGAIEQYF
v_call: TRBV29-1; clone_size: .; d_call: TRBD2; j_call: TRBJ2-2; cdr3_nt: TGCAGCATTGGAGCGGGACCCGGGGAGCTGTTTTTT; cdr3_aa: CSIGAGPGELFF
v_call: TRBV18; clone_size: once; d_call: .; j_call: TRBJ2-1; cdr3_nt: TGTGCCAGCTCAGAAGTCAGCTACAATGAGCAGTTCTTC; cdr3_aa: CASSEVSYNEQFF
v_call: TRBV2; clone_size: .; d_call: .; j_call: TRBJ2-1; cdr3_nt: TGTGCCAGCAGAAAACTGTTAGATGAGCAGTTCTTC; cdr3_aa: CASRKLLDEQFF
v_call: TRBV20-1; clone_size: .; d_call: .; j_call: TRBJ2-4; cdr3_nt: TGCAGTGCCCTGGACACGAAAAACATTCAGTACTTC; cdr3_aa: CSALDTKNIQYF
v_call: TRBV4-1; clone_size: .; d_call: TRBD1; j_call: TRBJ2-6; cdr3_nt: TGCGCCAGCAGCCGTGCCCCGGGACAGGGTAGCGGTGGGGCCAACGTCCTGACTTTC; cdr3_aa: CASSRAPGQGSGGANVLTF
v_call: TRBV7-2; clone_size: many; d_call: TRBD1; j_call: TRBJ1-6; cdr3_nt: TGTGCCAGCAGCTTAAGGTGGGCAGGGGGCAATTCACCCCTCCACTTT; cdr3_aa: CASSLRWAGGNSPLHF
v_call: TRBV10-3; clone_size: .; d_call: .; j_call: TRBJ2-2; cdr3_nt: TGTGCCATCAGAGGCCAGGGGTTCGGGGAGCTGTTTTTT; cdr3_aa: CAIRGQGFGELFF
v_call: TRBV10-3; clone_size: many; d_call: .; j_call: TRBJ2-7; cdr3_nt: TGTGCCATCAGTGGGGACGGCGAGGGGGAGCAGTACTTC; cdr3_aa: CAISGDGEGEQYF
v_call: TRBV7-8; clone_size: few; d_call: TRBD1; j_call: TRBJ2-2; cdr3_nt: TGTGCCAGCAGCTTACAGGGGGTTGGCACCGGGGAGCTGTTTTTT; cdr3_aa: CASSLQGVGTGELFF
v_call: TRBV7-9; clone_size: .; d_call: .; j_call: TRBJ2-7; cdr3_nt: TGTGCCAGCAGCTTATTTGCAGAGGAGCAGTACTTC; cdr3_aa: CASSLFAEEQYF
v_call: TRBV12-3/TRBV12-4; clone_size: .; d_call: TRBD1; j_call: TRBJ2-1; cdr3_nt: TGTGCCAGCAGTGTTGGGGCAGGGGGCTTAAATGAGCAGTTCTTC; cdr3_aa: CASSVGAGGLNEQFF
v_call: TRBV7-8; clone_size: many; d_call: .; j_call: TRBJ2-7; cdr3_nt: TGTGCCGTGACGGCGGGAAGCCCCTACGAGCAGTACTTC; cdr3_aa: CAVTAGSPYEQYF
v_call: TRBV7-2; clone_size: once; d_call: .; j_call: TRBJ2-5; cdr3_nt: TGTGCCAGCAGCGAGGAGGGGTGGGTCCCCCAGTACTTC; cdr3_aa: CASSEEGWVPQYF
v_call: TRBV27; clone_size: few; d_call: .; j_call: TRBJ1-2; cdr3_nt: TGTGCCAGCAGTTTCGCCCGGATGGAGGGCTACACCTTC; cdr3_aa: CASSFARMEGYTF
v_call: TRBV11-2; clone_size: few; d_call: .; j_call: TRBJ2-5; cdr3_nt: TGTGCCAGCAGCTTAGATCCGTCAGGGCCTGCGACCCAGTACTTC; cdr3_aa: CASSLDPSGPATQYF
v_call: TRBV7-9; clone_size: many; d_call: .; j_call: TRBJ2-2; cdr3_nt: TGTGCCAGCAGCTTAGCGCATATCGGGGAGCTGTTTTTT; cdr3_aa: CASSLAHIGELFF
v_call: TRBV11-2; clone_size: few; d_call: .; j_call: TRBJ2-3; cdr3_nt: TGTGCCAGCAGCTTAAGGGTCCCAGACACAGATACGCAGTATTTT; cdr3_aa: CASSLRVPDTDTQYF
v_call: TRBV10-3; clone_size: .; d_call: TRBD2; j_call: TRBJ2-3; cdr3_nt: TGTGCCATCAGTGCGACTAGCGGGGAGATAGATACGCAGTATTTT; cdr3_aa: CAISATSGEIDTQYF
v_call: TRBV6-1; clone_size: .; d_call: TRBD2; j_call: TRBJ2-2; cdr3_nt: TGTGCCAGCAGTGAGCGGGAGGGGGTCGGGGAGCTGTTTTTT; cdr3_aa: CASSEREGVGELFF
v_call: TRBV12-3/TRBV12-4; clone_size: many; d_call: TRBD2; j_call: TRBJ2-4; cdr3_nt: TGTGCCAGCAGTTCCCCACTAGCGGGGGTCATCAAAAACATTCAGTACTTC; cdr3_aa: CASSSPLAGVIKNIQYF
v_call: TRBV7-2; clone_size: .; d_call: .; j_call: TRBJ1-6; cdr3_nt: TGTGCCAGCAGCTTAGCACCTGGGGTGAAATCACCCCTCCACTTT; cdr3_aa: CASSLAPGVKSPLHF
v_call: TRBV4-1; clone_size: few; d_call: .; j_call: TRBJ2-3; cdr3_nt: TGCGCCAGCAGCCAAGTAGCCGCAGATACGCAGTATTTT; cdr3_aa: CASSQVAADTQYF
v_call: TRBV6-2/TRBV6-3; clone_size: many; d_call: TRBD1; j_call: TRBJ2-1; cdr3_nt: TGTGCCAGCAAGTACAGGGGGCTCTACAATGAGCAGTTCTTC; cdr3_aa: CASKYRGLYNEQFF
v_call: TRBV11-2; clone_size: .; d_call: TRBD1; j_call: TRBJ1-4; cdr3_nt: TGTGCCAGCAGCTTATCCGCAGGGGGCGGGGAAAAACTGTTTTTT; cdr3_aa: CASSLSAGGGEKLFF
v_call: TRBV6-5; clone_size: few; d_call: TRBD1; j_call: TRBJ2-7; cdr3_nt: TGTGCCAGTAAGATTAAGGGGGCGGGTGAGCAGTACTTC; cdr3_aa: CASKIKGAGEQYF
v_call: TRBV7-2; clone_size: few; d_call: TRBD2; j_call: TRBJ2-7; cdr3_nt: TGTGCCAGCAGCTTTTTAGCGGGACTCGGGTACGAGCAGTACTTC; cdr3_aa: CASSFLAGLGYEQYF
v_call: TRBV7-6; clone_size: .; d_call: TRBD2; j_call: TRBJ2-1; cdr3_nt: TGTGCCAGCAGCTTAGGGGCTAGCGGGGGGCCCAGGAACAATGAGCAGTTCTTC; cdr3_aa: CASSLGASGGPRNNEQFF
v_call: TRBV28; clone_size: few; d_call: .; j_call: TRBJ1-1; cdr3_nt: TGTGCCAGCCGCGATGGGGGGATACGGACTGAAGCTTTCTTT; cdr3_aa: CASRDGGIRTEAFF
v_call: TRBV6-6; clone_size: few; d_call: TRBD2; j_call: TRBJ2-5; cdr3_nt: TGTGCCAGCACCCTAAGCGGGAGGGTGGAAGAGACCCAGTACTTC; cdr3_aa: CASTLSGRVEETQYF
v_call: TRBV7-9; clone_size: .; d_call: .; j_call: TRBJ1-1; cdr3_nt: TGTGCCAGCAGAAAACAGCGGGGAATGAACACTGAAGCTTTCTTT; cdr3_aa: CASRKQRGMNTEAFF
v_call: TRBV28; clone_size: few; d_call: .; j_call: TRBJ2-3; cdr3_nt: TGTGCCAGCAGTTTTTCCGAGGGCACAGATACGCAGTATTTT; cdr3_aa: CASSFSEGTDTQYF
v_call: TRBV5-1; clone_size: many; d_call: TRBD2; j_call: TRBJ2-7; cdr3_nt: TGCGCCAGCAGCCCCCTGACTAGCGGGAGCTCCTACGAGCAGTACTTC; cdr3_aa: CASSPLTSGSSYEQYF
v_call: TRBV27; clone_size: .; d_call: .; j_call: TRBJ1-2; cdr3_nt: TGTGCCAGCAGTTTATCTGCACAGTACTATGGCTACACCTTC; cdr3_aa: CASSLSAQYYGYTF